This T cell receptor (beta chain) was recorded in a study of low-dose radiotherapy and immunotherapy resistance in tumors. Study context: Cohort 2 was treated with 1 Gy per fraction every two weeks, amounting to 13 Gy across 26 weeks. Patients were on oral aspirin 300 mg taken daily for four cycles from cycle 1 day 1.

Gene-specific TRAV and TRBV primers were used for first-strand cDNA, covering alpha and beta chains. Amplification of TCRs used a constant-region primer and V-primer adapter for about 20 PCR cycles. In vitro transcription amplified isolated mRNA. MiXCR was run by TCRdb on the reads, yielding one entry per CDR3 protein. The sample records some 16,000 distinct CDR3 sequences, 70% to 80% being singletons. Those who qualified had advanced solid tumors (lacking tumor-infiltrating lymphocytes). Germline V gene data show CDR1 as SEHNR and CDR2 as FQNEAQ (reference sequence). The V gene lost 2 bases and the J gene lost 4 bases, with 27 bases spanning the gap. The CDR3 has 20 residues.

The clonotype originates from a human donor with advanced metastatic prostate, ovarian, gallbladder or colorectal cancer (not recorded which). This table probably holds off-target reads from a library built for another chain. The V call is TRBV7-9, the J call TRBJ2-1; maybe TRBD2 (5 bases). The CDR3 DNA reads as TGTGCCAGCAGCTTATGGCTCCACCGGGCCCCCCGAGGGATATACAATGAGCAGTTCTTC. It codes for CASSLWLHRAPRGIYNEQFF.